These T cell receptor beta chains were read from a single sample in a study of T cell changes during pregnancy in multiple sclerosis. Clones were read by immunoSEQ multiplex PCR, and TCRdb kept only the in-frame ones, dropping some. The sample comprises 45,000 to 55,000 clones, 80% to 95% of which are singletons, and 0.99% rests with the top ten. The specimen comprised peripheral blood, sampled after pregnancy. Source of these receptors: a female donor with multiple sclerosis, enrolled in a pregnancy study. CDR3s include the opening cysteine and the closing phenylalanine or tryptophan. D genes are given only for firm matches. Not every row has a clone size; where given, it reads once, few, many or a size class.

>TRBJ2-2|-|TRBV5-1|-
CASSLTVTGELFF
TGCGCCAGCAGCTTAACTGTCACCGGGGAGCTGTTTTTT
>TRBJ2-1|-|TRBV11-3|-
CASSYGLYNEQFF
TGTGCCAGCAGCTACGGACTGTACAATGAGCAGTTCTTC
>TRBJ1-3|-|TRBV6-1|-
CASSEVAVGNTIYF
TGTGCCAGCAGTGAAGTTGCGGTCGGAAACACCATATATTTT
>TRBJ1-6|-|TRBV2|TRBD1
CASRDIQTGSSYNSPLHF
TGTGCCAGCAGGGACATACAGACAGGGAGCTCCTATAATTCACCCCTCCACTTT
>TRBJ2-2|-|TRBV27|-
CASSAGGITGELFF
TGTGCCAGCAGCGCAGGGGGGATAACCGGGGAGCTGTTTTTT
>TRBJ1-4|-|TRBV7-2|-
CASSLALGATNEKLFF
TGTGCCAGCAGCTTAGCGCTAGGGGCAACTAATGAAAAACTGTTTTTT
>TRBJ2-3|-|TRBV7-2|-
CASSLGLAGAFTDTQYF
TGTGCCAGCAGCTTAGGGCTGGCGGGGGCCTTCACAGATACGCAGTATTTT
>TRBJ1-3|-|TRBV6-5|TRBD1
CASRGGQERNTIYF
TGTGCCAGCAGGGGGGGACAGGAGAGAAACACCATATATTTT
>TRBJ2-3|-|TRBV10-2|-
CASSGTQGDTQYF
TGCGCCAGCAGTGGGACGCAGGGAGATACGCAGTATTTT
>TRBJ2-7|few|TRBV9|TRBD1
CASSVSGQGSYEQYF
TGTGCCAGCAGCGTCTCCGGACAGGGGAGCTACGAGCAGTACTTC
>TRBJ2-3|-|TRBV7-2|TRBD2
CASSLGPSGRSTDTQYF
TGTGCCAGCAGCTTAGGACCTAGCGGGAGGAGCACAGATACGCAGTATTTT
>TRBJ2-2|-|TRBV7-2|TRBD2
CASSPAGGWATGELFF
TGTGCCAGCAGCCCAGCGGGGGGATGGGCCACCGGGGAGCTGTTTTTT
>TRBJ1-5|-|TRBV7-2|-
CASRGVGSNQPQHF
TGTGCCAGCAGGGGAGTGGGTAGCAATCAGCCCCAGCATTTT
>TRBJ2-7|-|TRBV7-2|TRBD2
CASSLAGLAGREQYF
TGTGCCAGCAGCTTAGCAGGCCTAGCGGGGCGGGAGCAGTACTTC
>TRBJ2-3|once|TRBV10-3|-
CAIFIAGTDTQYF
TGTGCCATCTTTATCGCGGGCACAGATACGCAGTATTTT
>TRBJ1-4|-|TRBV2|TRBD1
CASRPGQAEKLFF
TGTGCCAGCAGGCCGGGACAGGCTGAAAAACTGTTTTTT